This T cell receptor (beta chain) comes out of a study of post-analysis software for immune sequencing data. Background on the study: Relapsing-remitting, secondary progressive and progressive-relapsing multiple sclerosis were all included among the disease courses.

Findings and caveats of the study: Included in a set of about five TRBV segments more frequent in patients than controls were TRBV5-6, TRBV5-1 and TRBV20-1. In multiple sclerosis, normalized Chao1 diversity was significantly below that of controls.

In this sample, this clonotype turned up many times. Its matching antigen is unknown. Incorporated into the TCR beta cDNA libraries were unique molecular identifiers, which served to reduce PCR and sequencing biases. MiXCR, applied by TCRdb to the PCR reads, yields one record per CDR3 protein. This table holds about 540,000 distinct CDR3 sequences, roughly 34% found once. This CDR3 has 18 amino acids. Trimming stripped 2 bases from V and 0 bases from J, with 18 bases between. CDR1 and CDR2 (germline): MGHRA, YSYEKL. The sequencing sample was made of blood. The source is a girl between 2 and 17 years old with multiple sclerosis. V is TRBV4-1 and J is TRBJ2-3; D call uncertain. The CDR3 sequence: CASSQWVTSAASTDTQYF. The CDR3 region has the DNA TGCGCCAGCAGCCAATGGGTAACGTCGGCGGCTAGCACAGATACGCAGTATTTT.